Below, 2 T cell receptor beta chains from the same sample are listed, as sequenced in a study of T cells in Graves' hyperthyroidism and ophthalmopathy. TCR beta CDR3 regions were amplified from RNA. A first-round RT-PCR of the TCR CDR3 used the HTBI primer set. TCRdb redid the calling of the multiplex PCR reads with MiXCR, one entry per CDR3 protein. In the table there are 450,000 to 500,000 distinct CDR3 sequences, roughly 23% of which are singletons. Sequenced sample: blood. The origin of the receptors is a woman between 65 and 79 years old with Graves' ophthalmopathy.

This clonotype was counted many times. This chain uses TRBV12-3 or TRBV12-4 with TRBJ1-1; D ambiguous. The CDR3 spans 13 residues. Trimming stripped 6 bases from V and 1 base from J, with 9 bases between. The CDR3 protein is CASRLFQNTEAFF. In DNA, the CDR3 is TGTGCCAGCAGACTATTCCAGAACACTGAAGCTTTCTTT.

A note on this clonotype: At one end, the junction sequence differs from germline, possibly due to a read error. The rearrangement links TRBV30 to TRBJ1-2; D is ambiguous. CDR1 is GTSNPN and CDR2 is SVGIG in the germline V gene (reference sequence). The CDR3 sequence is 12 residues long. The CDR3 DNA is TGTGCCCGGAGCCAGCGAGCCTATGGCTACACCTTC. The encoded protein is CARSQRAYGYTF.